A selection of T cell receptor beta chains follows, all from one sample in a study of cytomegalovirus exposure and HLA in healthy donors. Using immunoSEQ multiplex PCR, the repertoire was profiled, and TCRdb retains in-frame clones only, with some absent. The profile covers about 160,000 clones, with 79% appearing a single time and approximately 3.7% taken by the ten largest. The sequencing sample was made of PBMCs. These receptor sequences come from a human donor in good health. CDR3s include the opening cysteine and the closing phenylalanine or tryptophan. D genes are given only for firm matches. The size of a clone is reported for some rows only, either as once, few or many, or as a class for expanded clones.

NA,TRBJ2-1,TRBD2,TRBV10-2,CASGLAGERIGGYEQFF,TGCGCCAGCGGGTTAGCGGGAGAAAGGATTGGCGGTTATGAGCAGTTCTTC
NA,TRBJ1-2,NA,TRBV5-1,CASSPTAGIFNYGYTF,TGCGCCAGCAGTCCGACCGCAGGAATTTTTAACTATGGCTACACCTTC
NA,TRBJ1-2,TRBD1,TRBV28,CASSSTGEPYGYTF,TGTGCCAGCAGCTCGACAGGGGAACCCTATGGCTACACCTTC
NA,TRBJ1-1,TRBD1,TRBV25-1,CASSPQDRGLVTEAFF,TGTGCCAGCAGTCCTCAGGACAGGGGGCTTGTCACTGAAGCTTTCTTT
NA,TRBJ1-1,NA,TRBV6-5,CASSSPAGRAFF,TGTGCCAGCAGCTCCCCAGCAGGCCGAGCTTTCTTT
NA,TRBJ2-7,TRBD1,TRBV29-1,CSVVGQGWLEQYF,TGCAGCGTTGTGGGACAGGGGTGGCTCGAGCAGTACTTC
few,TRBJ2-1,TRBD2,TRBV5-1,CASSPDLAGGHNEQFF,TGCGCCAGCAGCCCTGACCTAGCGGGGGGCCACAATGAGCAGTTCTTC
NA,TRBJ2-6,NA,TRBV9,CASSDIGGPGANVLTF,TGTGCCAGCAGCGATATCGGGGGGCCAGGGGCCAACGTCCTGACTTTC
NA,TRBJ2-2,NA,TRBV9,CASSVAQGWSTGELFF,TGTGCCAGCAGCGTAGCACAGGGTTGGAGTACCGGGGAGCTGTTTTTT
NA,TRBJ1-2,NA,TRBV7-9,CASSSIGGVSGYTF,TGTGCCAGCAGCTCTATTGGGGGCGTAAGTGGCTACACCTTC
once,TRBJ2-1,NA,TRBV6-5,CASRVLVPSRKFF,TGTGCCAGCAGAGTACTAGTTCCCAGTAGGAAGTTCTTC
NA,TRBJ1-6,NA,TRBV21-1,CASSKGLGGNYNSPLHF,TGTGCCAGCAGCAAAGGACTCGGGGGAAACTATAATTCACCCCTCCACTTT
few,TRBJ2-6,NA,TRBV19,CASSQTYSGANVLTF,TGTGCCAGTAGTCAGACATACTCTGGGGCCAACGTCCTGACTTTC
NA,TRBJ1-5,TRBD1,TRBV10-3,CAISDSGGRQPQHF,TGTGCCATCAGTGACTCAGGGGGCCGTCAGCCCCAGCATTTT